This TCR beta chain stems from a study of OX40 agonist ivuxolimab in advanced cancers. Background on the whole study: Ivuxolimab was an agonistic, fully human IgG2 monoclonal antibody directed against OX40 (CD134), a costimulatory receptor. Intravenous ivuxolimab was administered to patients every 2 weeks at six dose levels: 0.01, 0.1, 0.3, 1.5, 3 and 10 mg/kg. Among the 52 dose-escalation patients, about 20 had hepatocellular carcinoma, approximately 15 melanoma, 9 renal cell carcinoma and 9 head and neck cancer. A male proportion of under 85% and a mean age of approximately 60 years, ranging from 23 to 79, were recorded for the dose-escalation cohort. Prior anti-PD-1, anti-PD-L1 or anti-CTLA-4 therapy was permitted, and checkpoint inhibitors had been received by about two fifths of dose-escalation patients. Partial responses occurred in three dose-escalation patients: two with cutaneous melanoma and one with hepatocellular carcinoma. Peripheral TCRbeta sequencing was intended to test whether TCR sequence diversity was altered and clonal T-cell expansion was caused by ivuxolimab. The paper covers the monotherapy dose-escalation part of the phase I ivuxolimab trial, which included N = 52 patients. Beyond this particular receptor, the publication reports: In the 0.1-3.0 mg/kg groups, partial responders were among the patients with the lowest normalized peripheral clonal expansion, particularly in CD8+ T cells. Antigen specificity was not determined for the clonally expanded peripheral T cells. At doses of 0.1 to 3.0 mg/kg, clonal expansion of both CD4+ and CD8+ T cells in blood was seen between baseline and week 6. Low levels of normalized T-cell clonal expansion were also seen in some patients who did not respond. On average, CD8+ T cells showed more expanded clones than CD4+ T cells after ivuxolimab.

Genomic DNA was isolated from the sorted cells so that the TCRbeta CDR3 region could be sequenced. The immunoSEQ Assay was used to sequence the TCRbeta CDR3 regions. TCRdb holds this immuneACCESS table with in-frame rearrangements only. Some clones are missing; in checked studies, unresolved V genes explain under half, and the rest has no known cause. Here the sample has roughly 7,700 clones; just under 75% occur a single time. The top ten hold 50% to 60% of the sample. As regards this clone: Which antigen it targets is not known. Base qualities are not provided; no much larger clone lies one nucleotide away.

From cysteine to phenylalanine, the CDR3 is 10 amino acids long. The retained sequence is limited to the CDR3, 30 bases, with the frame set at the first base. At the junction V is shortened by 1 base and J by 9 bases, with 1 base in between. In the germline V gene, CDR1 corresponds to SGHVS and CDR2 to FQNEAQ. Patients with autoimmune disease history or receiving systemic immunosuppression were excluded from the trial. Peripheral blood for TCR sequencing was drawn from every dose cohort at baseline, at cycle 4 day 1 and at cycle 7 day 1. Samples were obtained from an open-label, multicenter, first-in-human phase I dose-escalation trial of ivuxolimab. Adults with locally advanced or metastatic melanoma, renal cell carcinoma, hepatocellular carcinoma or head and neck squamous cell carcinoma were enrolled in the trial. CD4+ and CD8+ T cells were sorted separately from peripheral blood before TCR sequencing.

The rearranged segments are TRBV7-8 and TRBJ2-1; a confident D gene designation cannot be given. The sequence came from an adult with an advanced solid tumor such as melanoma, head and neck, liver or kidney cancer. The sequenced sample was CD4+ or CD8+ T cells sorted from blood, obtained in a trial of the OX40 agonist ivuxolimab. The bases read TGTGCCAGCAGCTTAGTTGAGCAGTTCTTC. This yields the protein CASSLVEQFF. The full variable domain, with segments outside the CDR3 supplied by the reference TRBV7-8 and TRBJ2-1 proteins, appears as GAGVSQSPRYKVAKRGQDVALRCDPISGHVSLFWYQQALGQGPEFLTYFQNEAQLDKSGLPSDRFFAERPEGSVSTLKIQRTQQEDSAVYLCASSLVEQFFGPGTRLTVL.